This T cell receptor beta chain was observed in a study of graft-versus-host responses after intestinal transplantation. In the study overall: As for transplant type, recipients had multivisceral, liver-intestinal, or isolated intestinal grafts. Tacrolimus plus steroids were given to all recipients for about 3 years, preceded by anti-thymocyte globulin induction.

Using immunoSEQ multiplex PCR, the repertoire was profiled, and TCRdb retains in-frame clones only, with some absent. This sample has tens of thousands of clones; roughly 88% occur once, and the top ten carry approximately 1.2%. Whole-study findings and limits: Ileal or blood samples showed some GvH clones first, and such clones were also found in recipient marrow. Peak levels of circulating GvH clones tracked with early post-transplant HvG declines.

On this clone: Its cognate antigen is unknown.

Trimming pared 6 bases from V and 5 bases from J, leaving 10 bases between. Germline assignment: CDR1 MNHEY and CDR2 SMNVEV (reference sequence). This CDR3 comprises 13 residues. The chain employs TRBV27 and TRBJ1-4; TRBD1 might be the D (6 bases). The starting material was unstimulated CD8+ T cells sorted from spleen or lymph node cells, obtained before intestinal transplant. This clonotype was sampled from a human donor who received an intestinal transplant. As DNA, the CDR3 is TGTGCCAGCAGGCACCAGGGGAATGAAAAACTGTTTTTT. Its protein is CASRHQGNEKLFF.